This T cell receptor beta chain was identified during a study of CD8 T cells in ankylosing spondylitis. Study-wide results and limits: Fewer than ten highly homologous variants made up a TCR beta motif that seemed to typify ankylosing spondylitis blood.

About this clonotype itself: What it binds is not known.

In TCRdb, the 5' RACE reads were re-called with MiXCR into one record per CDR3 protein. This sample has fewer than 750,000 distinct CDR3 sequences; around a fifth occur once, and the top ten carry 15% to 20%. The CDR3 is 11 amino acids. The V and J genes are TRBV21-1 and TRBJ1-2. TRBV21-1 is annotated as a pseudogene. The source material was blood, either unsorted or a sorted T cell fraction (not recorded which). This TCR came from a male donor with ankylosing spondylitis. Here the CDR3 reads CASSKERGYTF. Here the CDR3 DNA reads TGTGCCAGCAGCAAAGAGCGTGGCTACACCTTC.